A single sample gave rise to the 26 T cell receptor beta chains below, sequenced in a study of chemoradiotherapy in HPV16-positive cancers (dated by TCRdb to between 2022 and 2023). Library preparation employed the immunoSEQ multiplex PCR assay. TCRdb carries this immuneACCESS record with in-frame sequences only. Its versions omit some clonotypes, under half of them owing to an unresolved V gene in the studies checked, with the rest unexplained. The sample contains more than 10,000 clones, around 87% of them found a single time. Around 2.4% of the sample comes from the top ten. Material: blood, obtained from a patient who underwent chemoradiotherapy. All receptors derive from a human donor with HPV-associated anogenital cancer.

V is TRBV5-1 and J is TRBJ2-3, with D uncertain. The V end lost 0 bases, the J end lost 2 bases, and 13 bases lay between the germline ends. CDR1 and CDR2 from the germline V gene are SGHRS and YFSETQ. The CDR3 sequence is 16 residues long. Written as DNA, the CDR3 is TGCGCCAGCAGCTTGGCTCCCCACGATACCACAGATACGCAGTATTTT. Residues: CASSLAPHDTTDTQYF.

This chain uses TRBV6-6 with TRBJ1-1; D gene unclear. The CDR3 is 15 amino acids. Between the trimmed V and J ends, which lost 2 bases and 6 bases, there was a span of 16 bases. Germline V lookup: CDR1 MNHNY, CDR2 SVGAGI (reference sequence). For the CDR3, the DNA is TGTGCCAGCAGTTACGGACCCCCGGGATGGGCTGAAGCTTTCTTT. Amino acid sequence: CASSYGPPGWAEAFF.

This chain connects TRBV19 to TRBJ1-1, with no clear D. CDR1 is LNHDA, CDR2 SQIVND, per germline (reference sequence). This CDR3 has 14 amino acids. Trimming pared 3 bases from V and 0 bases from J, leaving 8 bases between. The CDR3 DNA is TGTGCCAGTAGTATGCCAGCTATGAACACTGAAGCTTTCTTT. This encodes CASSMPAMNTEAFF.

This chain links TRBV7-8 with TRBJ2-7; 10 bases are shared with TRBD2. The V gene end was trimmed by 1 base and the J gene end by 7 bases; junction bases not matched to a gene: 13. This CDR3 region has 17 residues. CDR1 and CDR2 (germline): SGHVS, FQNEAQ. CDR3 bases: TGTGCCAGCAGCTTAGTCTATTTCGGGACTAGCGTGGGAGAGCAGTACTTC. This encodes CASSLVYFGTSVGEQYF.

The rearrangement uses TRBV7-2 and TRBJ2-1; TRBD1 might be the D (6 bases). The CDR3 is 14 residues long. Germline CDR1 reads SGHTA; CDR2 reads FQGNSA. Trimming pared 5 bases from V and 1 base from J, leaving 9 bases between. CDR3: CASSRDTSYNEQFF. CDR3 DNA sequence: TGTGCCAGCAGCCGGGACACTTCCTACAATGAGCAGTTCTTC.

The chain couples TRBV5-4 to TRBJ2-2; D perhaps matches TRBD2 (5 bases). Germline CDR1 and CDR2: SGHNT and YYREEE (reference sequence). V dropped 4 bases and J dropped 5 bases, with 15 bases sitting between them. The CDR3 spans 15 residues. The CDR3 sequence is CASSAISGKTGELFF. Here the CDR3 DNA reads TGTGCCAGCAGCGCGATTTCCGGGAAAACCGGGGAGCTGTTTTTT.

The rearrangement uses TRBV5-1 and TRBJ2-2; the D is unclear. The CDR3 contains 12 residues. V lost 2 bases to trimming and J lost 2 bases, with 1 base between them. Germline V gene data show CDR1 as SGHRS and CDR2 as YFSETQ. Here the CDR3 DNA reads TGCGCCAGCAGCTTTAACACCGGGGAGCTGTTTTTT. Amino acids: CASSFNTGELFF.

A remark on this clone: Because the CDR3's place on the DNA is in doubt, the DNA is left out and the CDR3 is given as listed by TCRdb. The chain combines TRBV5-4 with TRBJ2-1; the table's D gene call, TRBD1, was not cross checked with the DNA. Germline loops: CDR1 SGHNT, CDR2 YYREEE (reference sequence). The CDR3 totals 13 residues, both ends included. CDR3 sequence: CASSWGQGAGEFF.

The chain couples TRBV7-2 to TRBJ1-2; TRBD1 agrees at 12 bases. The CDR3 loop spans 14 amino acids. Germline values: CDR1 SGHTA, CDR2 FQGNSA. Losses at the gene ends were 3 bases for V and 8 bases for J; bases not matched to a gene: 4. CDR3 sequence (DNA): TGTGCCAGCAGCTTGGGGACAGGGGGCTTCGGCTACACCTTC. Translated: CASSLGTGGFGYTF.

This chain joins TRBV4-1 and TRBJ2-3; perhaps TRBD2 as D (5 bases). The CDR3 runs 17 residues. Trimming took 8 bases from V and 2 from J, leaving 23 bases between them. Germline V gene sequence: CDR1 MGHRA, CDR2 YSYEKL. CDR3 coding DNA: TGCGCCAGCTCCGCCCTGCTAGCACCCTCGAACACAGATACGCAGTATTTT. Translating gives CASSALLAPSNTDTQYF.

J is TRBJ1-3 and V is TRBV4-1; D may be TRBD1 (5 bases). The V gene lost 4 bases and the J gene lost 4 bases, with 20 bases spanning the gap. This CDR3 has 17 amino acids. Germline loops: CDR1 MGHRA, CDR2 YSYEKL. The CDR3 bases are TGCGCCAGCAGCCGTGCAGGGATAATAATGAGAGGAAACACCATATATTTT. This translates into CASSRAGIIMRGNTIYF.

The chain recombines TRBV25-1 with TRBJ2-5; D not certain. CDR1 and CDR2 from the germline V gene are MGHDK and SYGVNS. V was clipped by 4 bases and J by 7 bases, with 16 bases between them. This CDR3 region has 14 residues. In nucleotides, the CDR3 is TGTGCCAGCAGTGCCTATACTCAAGTCGGGACCCAGTACTTC. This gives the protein CASSAYTQVGTQYF.

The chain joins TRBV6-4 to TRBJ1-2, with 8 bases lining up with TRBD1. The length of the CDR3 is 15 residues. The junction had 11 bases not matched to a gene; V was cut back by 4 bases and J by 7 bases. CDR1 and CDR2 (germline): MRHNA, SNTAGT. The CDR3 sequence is CASSVDTQGAVGYTF. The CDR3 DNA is TGTGCCAGCAGTGTCGACACTCAGGGGGCGGTTGGCTACACCTTC.

The CDR3 DNA reads TGTGCCAGCTCACCAACAGTGGATGGCTACACCTTC. Encoded protein: CASSPTVDGYTF. The gene calls are TRBV18 and TRBJ1-2, with no clear D. Trimming took 2 bases from V and 6 from J, leaving 7 bases between them. CDR1 and CDR2 from the germline V gene are KGHSH and LQKENI. This CDR3 is 12 amino acids long.

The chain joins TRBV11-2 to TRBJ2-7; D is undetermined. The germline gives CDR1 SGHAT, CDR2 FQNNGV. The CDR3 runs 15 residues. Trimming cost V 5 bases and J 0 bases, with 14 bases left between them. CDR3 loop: CASSPRQIHSYEQYF. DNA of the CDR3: TGTGCCAGCAGCCCGAGACAAATACACTCCTACGAGCAGTACTTC.

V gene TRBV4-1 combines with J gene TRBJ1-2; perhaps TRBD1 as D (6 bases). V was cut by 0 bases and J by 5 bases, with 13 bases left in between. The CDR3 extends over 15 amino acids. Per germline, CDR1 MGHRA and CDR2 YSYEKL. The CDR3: CASSQDGTKGYGYTF. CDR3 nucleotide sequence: TGCGCCAGCAGCCAAGACGGGACAAAGGGATATGGCTACACCTTC.

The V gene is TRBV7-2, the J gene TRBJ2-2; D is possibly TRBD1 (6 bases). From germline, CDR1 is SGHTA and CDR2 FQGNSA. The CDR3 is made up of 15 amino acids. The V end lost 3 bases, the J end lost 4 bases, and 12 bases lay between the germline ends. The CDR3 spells CASSFLGAGTGELFF. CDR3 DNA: TGTGCCAGCAGCTTCTTGGGGGCGGGCACCGGGGAGCTGTTTTTT.

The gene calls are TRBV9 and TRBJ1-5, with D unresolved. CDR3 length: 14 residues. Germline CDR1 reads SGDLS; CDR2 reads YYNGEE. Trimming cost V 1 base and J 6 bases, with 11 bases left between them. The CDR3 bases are TGTGCCAGCAGCGTATGGGAGGGTGGTCAGCCCCAGCATTTT. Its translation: CASSVWEGGQPQHF.

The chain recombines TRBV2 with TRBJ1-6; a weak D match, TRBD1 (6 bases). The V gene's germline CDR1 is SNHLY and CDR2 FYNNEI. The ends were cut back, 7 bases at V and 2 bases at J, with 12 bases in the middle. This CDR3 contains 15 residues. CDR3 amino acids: CASKEGGTYNSPLHF. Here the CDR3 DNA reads TGTGCCAGCAAGGAGGGGGGGACCTATAATTCACCCCTCCACTTT.

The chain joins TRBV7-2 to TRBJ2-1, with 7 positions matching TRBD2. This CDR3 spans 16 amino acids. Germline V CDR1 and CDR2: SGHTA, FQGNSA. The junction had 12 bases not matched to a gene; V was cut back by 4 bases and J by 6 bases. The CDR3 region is CASSWSRTRVPNEQFF. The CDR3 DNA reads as TGTGCCAGCAGCTGGTCTCGGACTAGAGTTCCCAATGAGCAGTTCTTC.

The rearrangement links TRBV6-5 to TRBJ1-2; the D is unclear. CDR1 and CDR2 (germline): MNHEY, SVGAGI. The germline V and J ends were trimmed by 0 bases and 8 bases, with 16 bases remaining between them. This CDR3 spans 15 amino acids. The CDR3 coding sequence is TGTGCCAGCAGTTACTCCCACGACACCCCCGGGGGCTACACCTTC. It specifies CASSYSHDTPGGYTF.

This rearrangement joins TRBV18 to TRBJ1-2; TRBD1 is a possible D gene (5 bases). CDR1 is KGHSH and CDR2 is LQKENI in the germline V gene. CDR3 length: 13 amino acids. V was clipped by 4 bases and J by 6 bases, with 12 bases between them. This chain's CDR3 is CASSQYGTDGYTF. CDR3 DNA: TGTGCCAGCTCACAGTACGGGACGGATGGCTACACCTTC.

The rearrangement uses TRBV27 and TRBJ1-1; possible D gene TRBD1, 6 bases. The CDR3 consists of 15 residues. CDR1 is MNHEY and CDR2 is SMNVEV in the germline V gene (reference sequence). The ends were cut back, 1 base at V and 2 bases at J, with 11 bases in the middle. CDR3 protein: CASSLFAGVNTEAFF. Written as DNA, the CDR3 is TGTGCCAGCAGTTTATTTGCAGGGGTAAACACTGAAGCTTTCTTT.

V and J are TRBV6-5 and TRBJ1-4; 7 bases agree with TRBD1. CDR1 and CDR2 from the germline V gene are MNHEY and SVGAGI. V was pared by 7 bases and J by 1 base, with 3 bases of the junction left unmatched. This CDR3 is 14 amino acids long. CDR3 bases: TGTGCCAGCACCAGGGACAGAACTAATGAAAAACTGTTTTTT. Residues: CASTRDRTNEKLFF.

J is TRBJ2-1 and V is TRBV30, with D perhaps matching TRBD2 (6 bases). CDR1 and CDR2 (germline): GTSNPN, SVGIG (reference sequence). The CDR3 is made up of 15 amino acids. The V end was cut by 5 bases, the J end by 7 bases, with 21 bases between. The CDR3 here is CAWGAPGVRRNEQFF. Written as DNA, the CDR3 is TGTGCCTGGGGGGCCCCGGGGGTCCGAAGGAATGAGCAGTTCTTC.

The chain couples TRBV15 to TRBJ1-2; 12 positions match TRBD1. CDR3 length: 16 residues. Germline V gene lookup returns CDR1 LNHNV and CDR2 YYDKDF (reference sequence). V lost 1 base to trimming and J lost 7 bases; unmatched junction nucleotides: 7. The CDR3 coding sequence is TGTGCCACCAGCAGAGGGGGGGACAGGGGGCACCGTGGCTACACCTTC. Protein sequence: CATSRGGDRGHRGYTF. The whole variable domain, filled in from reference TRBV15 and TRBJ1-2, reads DAMVIQNPRYQVTQFGKPVTLSCSQTLNHNVMYWYQQKSSQAPKLLFHYYDKDFNNEADTPDNFQSRRPNTSFCFLDIRSPGLGDTAMYLCATSRGGDRGHRGYTFGSGTRLTVV.